The 26 T cell receptor beta chains below all came from one sample that was sequenced in a study of T cells in localized non-small cell lung cancer. The assay was immunoSEQ multiplex PCR, and TCRdb's table has in-frame clones only and misses some. The sample yields about 82,000 clones, around 80% seen once. The input for sequencing was PBMCs, taken before any cancer treatment. The receptors originated from a man aged 40-75 years with stage II squamous cell lung carcinoma.

The CDR3 here is CASSFRDGGNTIYF. CDR3 sequence (DNA): TGTGCCAGCAGCTTCCGGGACGGTGGAAACACCATATATTTT. This chain links TRBV5-6 with TRBJ1-3; tentatively, D is TRBD1 (5 bases). Germline loops: CDR1 SGHDT, CDR2 YYEEEE. Trimming took off 2 bases at V and 3 bases at J, with 9 bases between the two ends. This CDR3 comprises 14 residues. Together with reference TRBV5-6 and TRBJ1-3, the CDR3 gives the full variable domain: DAGVTQSPTHLIKTRGQQVTLRCSPKSGHDTVSWYQQALGQGPQFIFQYYEEEERQRGNFPDRFSGHQFPNYSSELNVNALLLGDSALYLCASSFRDGGNTIYFGEGSWLTVV.

This clone was counted only a few times. The genes are TRBV10-2 and TRBJ2-7; tentative D call: TRBD1 (5 bases). CDR1 and CDR2 from the germline V gene are WSHSY and SAAADI. Trimming cost V 4 bases and J 6 bases, with 13 bases left between them. The CDR3 length is 13 residues. The CDR3 region is CASSGSIRGEQYF. In nucleotides, the CDR3 is TGCGCCAGCAGTGGAAGCATTAGGGGCGAGCAGTACTTC.

The J gene is TRBJ2-1, the V gene TRBV7-6; 9 nucleotides agree with TRBD2. Germline V gives CDR1 SGHVS, CDR2 FNYEAQ. V lost 1 base, J lost 5 bases, and 0 bases stayed unmatched. The CDR3 is made up of 14 amino acids. CDR3 DNA: TGTGCCAGCAGCTTAGAGCGGGGGGACAATGAGCAGTTCTTC. This gives the protein CASSLERGDNEQFF.

The rearrangement joins TRBV18 to TRBJ1-6; D is ambiguous. Germline V CDR1 and CDR2: KGHSH, LQKENI. The CDR3 is 14 residues long. Trimming left V 3 bases short and J 6 bases short, with 9 bases between. CDR3 in DNA: TGTGCCAGCTCACCCTCTAGGGCTAATTCACCCCTCCACTTT. Protein sequence: CASSPSRANSPLHF. The full variable domain, in which reference TRBV18 and TRBJ1-6 provide the parts outside the CDR3, is NAGVMQNPRHLVRRRGQEARLRCSPMKGHSHVYWYRQLPEEGLKFMVYLQKENIIDESGMPKERFSAEFPKEGPSILRIQQVVRGDSAAYFCASSPSRANSPLHFGNGTRLTVT.

The chain recombines TRBV30 with TRBJ2-1, with a weak D call TRBD2 (5 bases). The CDR3 extends over 13 amino acids. Germline CDR1 GTSNPN, CDR2 SVGIG (reference sequence). V was trimmed by 0 bases and J by 8 bases, leaving 11 bases between them. CDR3 amino acids: CAWSVTRGHEQFF. Written as DNA, the CDR3 is TGTGCCTGGAGTGTAACCCGAGGGCATGAGCAGTTCTTC.

The chain combines TRBV9 with TRBJ2-7; D may be TRBD1 (7 bases). Trimming pared 4 bases from V and 2 bases from J, leaving 16 bases between. The germline CDR1 and CDR2 sequences are SGDLS and YYNGEE. The CDR3 consists of 15 residues. The CDR3 is CASSPQGGHPYEQYF. The CDR3 DNA reads TGTGCCAGCAGCCCCCAGGGGGGTCACCCCTACGAGCAGTACTTC.

The CDR3 here is CASRPGTSGNYEQYF. CDR3 coding DNA: TGTGCCAGCAGACCCGGGACTAGCGGCAACTACGAGCAGTACTTC. The chain joins TRBV21-1 to TRBJ2-7; the table calls TRBD2, which could not be checked here. TRBV21-1 constitutes a pseudogene. The CDR3 has 15 residues.

This rearrangement joins TRBV19 to TRBJ2-7; 11 bases line up with TRBD2. Germline lookup yields CDR1 LNHDA and CDR2 SQIVND (reference sequence). The CDR3 has 15 amino acids. V shed 1 base, J shed 6 bases, and the junction held 5 bases outside the gene matches. The CDR3 reads CASSIAQLAGAEQYF. In nucleotides, the CDR3 is TGTGCCAGTAGTATAGCACAACTAGCGGGGGCCGAGCAGTACTTC.

This chain joins TRBV9 and TRBJ2-2; D is ambiguous. Trimming stripped 0 bases from V and 8 bases from J, with 5 bases between. There are 12 residues in the CDR3. Germline CDR1 is SGDLS and CDR2 is YYNGEE. The CDR3 spells CASSVVIGELFF. The CDR3 coding sequence is TGTGCCAGCAGCGTAGTTATTGGGGAGCTGTTTTTT.

This chain joins TRBV6-1 and TRBJ1-1; no firm D call. V was shortened by 8 bases and J by 4 bases, with 20 bases between the two germline ends. The CDR3 consists of 15 residues. Germline lookup yields CDR1 MNHNS and CDR2 SASEGT. The CDR3 sequence is CASSQRLGRTTEAFF. Written as DNA, the CDR3 is TGTGCCAGCTCACAGAGGTTGGGGAGGACCACTGAAGCTTTCTTT.

The chain recombines TRBV7-2 with TRBJ2-7, with D possibly matching TRBD1 (6 bases). The CDR3 contains 13 residues. Trimming pared 2 bases from V and 5 bases from J, leaving 10 bases between. Looked up from germline, CDR1 is SGHTA and CDR2 is FQGNSA. The CDR3 spells CASSLIQGHEQYF. The DNA of the CDR3 is TGTGCCAGCAGCTTAATACAGGGTCACGAGCAGTACTTC.

The CDR3 region has the DNA TGCGCCAGCAGGGATTCGGGGTTCACAGATACGCAGTATTTT. Translation gives CASRDSGFTDTQYF. The chain is built from TRBV10-2 and TRBJ2-3; TRBD2 might be the D (5 bases). With 6 bases removed from V and 2 bases from J, the gap between germline ends came to 12 bases. This CDR3 is 14 amino acids long. Germline V gives CDR1 WSHSY, CDR2 SAAADI.

This chain uses TRBV4-3 with TRBJ1-2; no definite D call. Germline CDR1 and CDR2: LGHNA and YSLEER. Trimming left V 4 bases short and J 0 bases short, with 9 bases between. CDR3 length: 14 residues. The CDR3 DNA reads as TGCGCCAGCAGCCCAGCGGCGACTAACTATGGCTACACCTTC. Its protein product is CASSPAATNYGYTF.

This clone was detected only once. The gene calls are TRBV4-3 and TRBJ2-3, with TRBD2 as a possible D gene (7 bases). Trimming took 0 bases from V and 0 from J, leaving 10 bases between them. Germline V gene lookup returns CDR1 LGHNA and CDR2 YSLEER. CDR3 length equals 16 residues. In DNA, the CDR3 is TGCGCCAGCAGCCAAGATGGGGGGGCTAGCACAGATACGCAGTATTTT. Amino acids: CASSQDGGASTDTQYF.

V gene TRBV7-2 combines with J gene TRBJ2-5; D not resolved. The length of the CDR3 is 13 residues. Germline lookup yields CDR1 SGHTA and CDR2 FQGNSA. Trimming pared 2 bases from V and 2 bases from J, leaving 6 bases between. The CDR3 region has the DNA TGTGCCAGCAGCTTATCTCCTCAAGAGACCCAGTACTTC. Its translation: CASSLSPQETQYF.

This chain connects TRBV9 to TRBJ2-3; D is perhaps TRBD1 (6 bases). Germline CDR1 is SGDLS and CDR2 is YYNGEE. The V and J ends lost 4 bases and 4 bases respectively, with 16 bases between them. This CDR3 region has 15 residues. CDR3 protein: CASSPTGHAADTQYF. CDR3 coding DNA: TGTGCCAGCAGCCCAACAGGGCATGCAGCAGATACGCAGTATTTT.

The chain links TRBV5-1 to TRBJ2-7; D tentatively reads TRBD1 or TRBD2 (6 bases each). This CDR3 region has 15 residues. V lost 2 bases and J lost 2, with 14 bases in between. Germline V gives CDR1 SGHRS, CDR2 YFSETQ. CDR3 DNA: TGCGCCAGCAGCTTAGGGGGGACACCCGCCTACGAGCAGTACTTC. It yields the protein CASSLGGTPAYEQYF.

Comments on this clone: The sample carries other DNA sequences with the same CDR3. The genes are TRBV7-9 and TRBJ2-2, with a tentative D call TRBD1 (5 bases). V lost 6 bases and J 4 bases, leaving 15 bases between the germline ends. Germline-derived CDR1 and CDR2 are SEHNR and FQNEAQ (reference sequence). This CDR3 is 15 amino acids long. The CDR3 sequence: CASSLQGASTGELFF. CDR3 nucleotides: TGTGCCAGCAGTCTACAAGGGGCAAGCACCGGGGAGCTGTTTTTT.

The genes are TRBV27 and TRBJ1-3, with D possibly being TRBD1 (5 bases). The germline V and J ends were trimmed by 5 bases and 8 bases, with 13 bases remaining between them. The germline V gene has CDR1 MNHEY and CDR2 SMNVEV (reference sequence). The CDR3 spans 13 residues. The CDR3 DNA reads TGTGCCAGCAGTCGGGACCGCGGAGACACCATATATTTT. Translating gives CASSRDRGDTIYF.

The chain employs TRBV15 and TRBJ2-7; either TRBD1 or TRBD2 may supply D (5 bases each). The CDR3 sequence is 15 residues long. Between the trimmed V and J ends, which lost 1 base and 0 bases, there was a span of 10 bases. The germline V gene encodes CDR1 LNHNV and CDR2 YYDKDF (reference sequence). CDR3 coding DNA: TGTGCCACCAGCAGAGGTCTAGGGACCTCCTACGAGCAGTACTTC. Its translation: CATSRGLGTSYEQYF.

This chain connects TRBV13 to TRBJ1-4; a weak D match, TRBD1 (6 bases). In germline, CDR1 is PRHDT, CDR2 FYEKMQ (reference sequence). The ends were cut back, 3 bases at V and 17 bases at J, with 19 bases in the middle. This CDR3 is built from 13 residues. CDR3 residues: CASSLGAGRFHFF. DNA of the CDR3: TGTGCCAGCAGCTTGGGGGCGGGACGGTTCCACTTTTTT. The full variable domain, rest sourced from reference TRBV13 and TRBJ1-4, is AAGVIQSPRHLIKEKRETATLKCYPIPRHDTVYWYQQGPGQDPQFLISFYEKMQSDKGSIPDRFSAQQFSDYHSELNMSSLELGDSALYFCASSLGAGRFHFFGSGTQLSVL.

CDR3 protein: CASSLEGTVKRTEAFF. The CDR3 DNA sequence: TGTGCCAGCAGCTTAGAGGGGACTGTGAAGCGCACTGAAGCTTTCTTT. The chain is built from TRBV11-2 and TRBJ1-1; D may be TRBD1 (5 bases). This CDR3 spans 16 amino acids. The germline V and J ends were trimmed by 0 bases and 4 bases, with 15 bases remaining between them. Germline V gene data show CDR1 as SGHAT and CDR2 as FQNNGV.

V and J are TRBV9 and TRBJ2-1, with D uncertain. Trimming removed 0 bases from V and 10 bases from J, with 14 bases in between. CDR3 length: 14 residues. Germline CDR1 is SGDLS and CDR2 is YYNGEE. In nucleotides, the CDR3 is TGTGCCAGCAGCGTAGAACTGGTCGCCAGGGAGCAGTTCTTC. Residues: CASSVELVAREQFF.

This chain joins TRBV4-1 and TRBJ1-2, with D possibly being TRBD1 (6 bases). The germline gives CDR1 MGHRA, CDR2 YSYEKL. The CDR3 contains 15 residues. Trimming removed 0 bases at V and 9 bases at J, with 17 bases between. Written as DNA, the CDR3 is TGCGCCAGCAGCCAAGATAACACAGGGTCGTATAGCTACACCTTC. Translation: CASSQDNTGSYSYTF.

The chain employs TRBV29-1 and TRBJ1-1, with D uncertain. CDR3 size: 13 residues. Per the germline V gene, CDR1 is SQVTM and CDR2 is ANQGSEA. With 6 bases removed from V and 1 base from J, the gap between germline ends came to 12 bases. CDR3: CSVGGKANTEAFF. The CDR3 DNA reads TGCAGCGTCGGCGGGAAAGCGAACACTGAAGCTTTCTTT.

This sequence joins TRBV5-1 and TRBJ2-5, with D possibly called TRBD1 or TRBD2 (5 bases each). CDR3 size: 13 residues. Germline V gives CDR1 SGHRS, CDR2 YFSETQ. V was shortened by 5 bases and J by 2 bases, with 10 bases between the two germline ends. This CDR3 is CASSPGSQETQYF. The CDR3 DNA follows: TGCGCCAGCAGTCCAGGGAGTCAAGAGACCCAGTACTTC.